This T cell receptor (beta chain) was found in a study of shared clonotypes between healthy human individuals. Produced via immunoSEQ multiplex PCR; TCRdb's table is partial and in-frame only. Here the sample spans some 530,000 clones, 81% being singletons. Germline V gives CDR1 LNHNV, CDR2 YYDKDF (reference sequence). There are 15 residues in the CDR3. Unsorted samples used roughly 95 million PBMCs for genomic DNA. Sequencing was carried out using PBMCs. This chain connects TRBV15 to TRBJ2-7; TRBD2 matches at 9 bases. TRBJ2-5 explains the end of the DNA better; the J call may be wrong. This receptor was obtained from a woman in her forties in good health. Some clones in this sample may be carry-over from other donors' samples. The CDR3 is CATSSLAGPGETQYF. Here the CDR3 DNA reads TGTGCCACCAGTTCTCTAGCGGGACCCGGGGAGACCCAGTACTTC.